One and the same sample provided the 24 T cell receptor beta chains below, sequenced in a study of PD-1 blockade in classical Hodgkin lymphoma. Data came from immunoSEQ multiplex PCR; TCRdb stores just in-frame clones and leaves some out. The sample has over 15,000 clones, approximately 81% seen once. Time point in this sample: cycle 4 day 1 (C4D1), after 6 weeks of nivolumab. Autologous stem cell transplantation was followed by relapse in every patient, and brentuximab vedotin exposure varied. Magnetic negative selection served to purify CD4+ T cells out of PBMCs that had been thawed. The input for sequencing was CD4+ T cells from blood, taken before the fourth cycle of nivolumab. The receptors were sampled from a human donor with classical Hodgkin lymphoma.

The chain combines TRBV4-3 with TRBJ2-1; TRBD1 matches at 8 bases. CDR1 and CDR2 (germline): LGHNA, YSLEER. After removal of 1 base from V and 6 bases from J, the junction contained 14 bases not matched to a gene. This CDR3 spans 18 amino acids. The DNA of the CDR3 is TGCGCCAGCAGCCAAGTTTTCCAGGGGGCGTTGTTCGGCAATGAGCAGTTCTTC. It specifies CASSQVFQGALFGNEQFF.

This rearrangement joins TRBV7-6 to TRBJ2-7, with 10 bases aligning to TRBD1. This CDR3 comprises 18 residues. Germline values: CDR1 SGHVS, CDR2 FNYEAQ. Trimming took 1 base from V and 7 from J; bases not matched to a gene: 16. The CDR3 DNA is TGTGCCAGCAGCTTAGTCCCCTACCGGGACAGGGGTGCTGGAGAGCAGTACTTC. It is translated as CASSLVPYRDRGAGEQYF.

V and J are TRBV7-6 and TRBJ2-1, with 11 bases lining up with TRBD2. Germline-derived CDR1 and CDR2 are SGHVS and FNYEAQ. CDR3 size: 15 residues. J was trimmed by 4 bases and V by 6 bases; bases with no gene match: 5. The CDR3 coding sequence is TGTGCCAGCAGATCGACTAGCGGGACGTACAATGAGCAGTTCTTC. It specifies CASRSTSGTYNEQFF.

The CDR3 region has the DNA TGTGCCAGCAGTGACCGGGACAATTATAATGAAAAACTGTTTTTT. Amino acids: CASSDRDNYNEKLFF. V and J are TRBV9 and TRBJ1-4; possibly TRBD1 for D (6 bases). CDR1 and CDR2 from the germline V gene are SGDLS and YYNGEE. Trimming pared 5 bases from V and 4 bases from J, leaving 15 bases between. The CDR3 has 15 residues.

V and J are TRBV6-5 and TRBJ1-2; 9 nucleotides agree with TRBD1. Germline V gives CDR1 MNHEY, CDR2 SVGAGI. With 7 bases clipped from V and 10 bases from J, the junction kept 10 bases outside the gene matches. This CDR3 comprises 13 residues. This CDR3 reads CASIPPTGGVYTF. CDR3 nucleotide sequence: TGTGCCAGCATCCCACCTACAGGGGGCGTCTACACCTTC.

The chain recombines TRBV7-9 with TRBJ1-2; D gene unclear. In germline, CDR1 is SEHNR, CDR2 FQNEAQ (reference sequence). CDR3 length: 15 amino acids. V was trimmed by 4 bases and J by 0 bases, leaving 12 bases between them. The CDR3 is CASSSIDSPNYGYTF. CDR3 in DNA: TGTGCCAGCAGCTCCATAGATAGCCCTAACTATGGCTACACCTTC.

Only a few counts were recorded for this clone. The genes are TRBV1 and TRBJ2-1; the table assigns TRBD2, which was not confirmed against the DNA. TRBV1 is a pseudogene. The CDR3 contains 18 residues. Here the CDR3 DNA reads TGCACCAGCAGCCACCCTCCTGGACTAGCGGGAGACTACAATGAGCAGTTCTTC. Residues: CTSSHPPGLAGDYNEQFF.

The rearrangement links TRBV2 to TRBJ2-3, with D possibly being TRBD2 (5 bases). The CDR3 spans 15 residues. Germline CDR1 SNHLY, CDR2 FYNNEI. V was clipped by 5 bases and J by 3 bases, with 15 bases between them. The CDR3 sequence is CASSLESGDTDTQYF. The CDR3 nucleotides read TGTGCCAGCAGTCTTGAAAGCGGAGATACAGATACGCAGTATTTT.

V usage is TRBV6-6 and J usage is TRBJ1-2, with D perhaps TRBD1 (5 bases). CDR3 length: 11 residues. Per germline, CDR1 MNHNY and CDR2 SVGAGI (reference sequence). Trimming stripped 6 bases from V and 7 bases from J, with 9 bases between. CDR3 in DNA: TGTGCCAGCAGCTCAGGGTTTGGCTACACCTTC. Its translation is CASSSGFGYTF.

This chain links TRBV30 with TRBJ2-5; D uncertain. Germline lookup yields CDR1 GTSNPN and CDR2 SVGIG (reference sequence). The germline V and J ends were trimmed by 3 bases and 5 bases, with 13 bases remaining between them. The CDR3 is 13 residues long. The CDR3 is CAWRAKRQETQYF. For the CDR3, the DNA is TGTGCCTGGAGAGCAAAAAGGCAGGAGACCCAGTACTTC.

The chain joins TRBV7-9 to TRBJ2-5; 7 bases are a match to TRBD2. CDR3 length equals 15 residues. Unmatched junction bases numbered 10, after V lost 6 bases and J lost 3 bases. Looked up from germline, CDR1 is SEHNR and CDR2 is FQNEAQ (reference sequence). The CDR3 nucleotides are TGTGCCAGCAGGTCCCGGGGGGAGGTTAAAGAGACCCAGTACTTC. Protein sequence: CASRSRGEVKETQYF.

This clone was seen a few times. The V and J genes are TRBV30 and TRBJ1-2; D perhaps matches TRBD1 (6 bases). Between the trimmed V and J ends, which lost 2 bases and 4 bases, there was a span of 20 bases. CDR1 is GTSNPN, CDR2 SVGIG, per germline (reference sequence). The CDR3 has 16 residues. CDR3 sequence (DNA): TGTGCCTGGAGTAGACCCGGGACACTGTTGACCTATGGCTACACCTTC. Its translation: CAWSRPGTLLTYGYTF.

J is TRBJ1-5 and V is TRBV9; possible D gene TRBD1, 5 bases. Per the germline V gene, CDR1 is SGDLS and CDR2 is YYNGEE. This CDR3 comprises 16 residues. V dropped 3 bases and J dropped 3 bases, with 16 bases sitting between them. DNA of the CDR3: TGTGCCAGCAGCGGAGCATCAGGGTATCTCAATCAGCCCCAGCATTTT. This encodes CASSGASGYLNQPQHF.

The J gene is TRBJ1-1, the V gene TRBV15, with 7 bases lining up with TRBD1. V trimming: 6 bases; J trimming: 6 bases; junction bases outside the gene matches: 10. The CDR3 runs to 14 residues. The germline gives CDR1 LNHNV, CDR2 YYDKDF (reference sequence). The CDR3 loop reads CATRSDRVGPEAFF. The CDR3 DNA is TGTGCCACCAGGTCCGACAGGGTCGGCCCTGAAGCTTTCTTT.

This clone has only a few counts. The chain combines TRBV19 with TRBJ1-1; D is possibly TRBD1 (5 bases). CDR1 and CDR2 from the germline V gene are LNHDA and SQIVND (reference sequence). There are 15 residues in the CDR3. The V and J ends lost 4 bases and 11 bases respectively, with 23 bases between them. The CDR3 DNA follows: TGTGCCAGTAGTAAGATCCCGGGGGTACCATTTTATGCTTTCTTT. Its translation: CASSKIPGVPFYAFF.

This sequence joins TRBV4-3 and TRBJ1-2, with 8 bases fitting TRBD1. Germline lookup yields CDR1 LGHNA and CDR2 YSLEER. Germline trimming cut 2 bases from V and 0 bases from J; bases unmatched to any gene: 14. The CDR3 runs to 19 residues. CDR3 coding DNA: TGCGCCAGCAGCCAATCCCCCAGGGGGCCCGAAGCCCCTAACTATGGCTACACCTTC. Translating it yields CASSQSPRGPEAPNYGYTF.

This clone was seen only once. The chain has TRBV6-6 and TRBJ2-1; possibly TRBD1 or TRBD2 for D (6 bases each). V was shortened by 4 bases and J by 0 bases, with 13 bases between the two germline ends. Germline CDR1 and CDR2: MNHNY and SVGAGI (reference sequence). CDR3 size: 16 residues. The CDR3 bases are TGTGCCAGCAGTTCGCCGGAGGGGGGCTCCTACAATGAGCAGTTCTTC. Translated, it gives CASSSPEGGSYNEQFF.

The chain recombines TRBV5-1 with TRBJ2-5; D gene unclear. Trimming removed 0 bases from V and 2 bases from J, with 14 bases in between. Germline CDR1 SGHRS, CDR2 YFSETQ. The CDR3 runs to 16 residues. The CDR3 here is CASSLGVAQYQETQYF. In nucleotides, the CDR3 is TGCGCCAGCAGCTTGGGTGTCGCACAGTATCAAGAGACCCAGTACTTC. Looking up the rest from reference TRBV5-1 and TRBJ2-5 gives the full variable domain: KAGVTQTPRYLIKTRGQQVTLSCSPISGHRSVSWYQQTPGQGLQFLFEYFSETQRNKGNFPGRFSGRQFSNSRSEMNVSTLELGDSALYLCASSLGVAQYQETQYFGPGTRLLVL.

The chain couples TRBV5-4 to TRBJ1-1, with a possible D match to TRBD1 (5 bases). CDR1 is SGHNT and CDR2 is YYREEE in the germline V gene (reference sequence). V lost 6 bases, J lost 3 bases, and 12 bases lay in between. CDR3 length: 13 residues. The CDR3 bases are TGTGCCAGCACCAAGAGGGGAGACACTGAAGCTTTCTTT. Residues: CASTKRGDTEAFF.

This clone was recorded only once. The V and J genes are TRBV6-1 and TRBJ2-2; 7 nucleotides line up with TRBD2. The junction had 1 base not matched to a gene; V was cut back by 5 bases and J by 4 bases. Germline V lookup: CDR1 MNHNS, CDR2 SASEGT. The CDR3 totals 13 residues. The CDR3 DNA is TGTGCCAGCAGTCGCGGGGGCACCGGGGAGCTGTTTTTT. Protein: CASSRGGTGELFF.

The V and J genes are TRBV5-4 and TRBJ1-2, with 8 bases aligning to TRBD1. In germline, CDR1 is SGHNT, CDR2 YYREEE (reference sequence). The CDR3 extends over 15 amino acids. After removal of 0 bases from V and 4 bases from J, the junction contained 5 bases not matched to a gene. The CDR3 reads CASSLAAGGFYGYTF. As DNA, the CDR3 is TGTGCCAGCAGCTTGGCCGCAGGGGGCTTCTATGGCTACACCTTC.

The CDR3 DNA reads as TGCGCCAGCAGCCAAGGGCCTATGATCTCCTACGAGCAGTACGTC. Residues: CASSQGPMISYEQYV. The rearrangement links TRBV4-1 to TRBJ2-7; unclear D gene. The CDR3 loop spans 15 amino acids. The V gene's germline CDR1 is MGHRA and CDR2 YSYEKL. V gave up 1 base and J gave up 0 bases, with 10 bases separating them.

In this sample, this clone turned up a few times. The gene calls are TRBV30 and TRBJ1-4; unclear D gene. V gave up 1 base and J gave up 8 bases, with 14 bases separating them. Germline CDR1 reads GTSNPN; CDR2 reads SVGIG (reference sequence). The CDR3 totals 14 residues. CDR3 nucleotides: TGTGCCTGGAGTGAACACCGGGAGCGAGAAAAACTGTTTTTT. Its protein product is CAWSEHREREKLFF.

The chain carries TRBV4-1 and TRBJ1-5; D is undetermined. V lost 2 bases and J lost 4, with 18 bases in between. CDR1 and CDR2 (germline): MGHRA, YSYEKL. This CDR3 is built from 17 residues. CDR3 protein: CASSQISTVGGNQPQHF. CDR3 nucleotides: TGCGCCAGCAGCCAAATTTCCACCGTTGGTGGGAATCAGCCCCAGCATTTT.